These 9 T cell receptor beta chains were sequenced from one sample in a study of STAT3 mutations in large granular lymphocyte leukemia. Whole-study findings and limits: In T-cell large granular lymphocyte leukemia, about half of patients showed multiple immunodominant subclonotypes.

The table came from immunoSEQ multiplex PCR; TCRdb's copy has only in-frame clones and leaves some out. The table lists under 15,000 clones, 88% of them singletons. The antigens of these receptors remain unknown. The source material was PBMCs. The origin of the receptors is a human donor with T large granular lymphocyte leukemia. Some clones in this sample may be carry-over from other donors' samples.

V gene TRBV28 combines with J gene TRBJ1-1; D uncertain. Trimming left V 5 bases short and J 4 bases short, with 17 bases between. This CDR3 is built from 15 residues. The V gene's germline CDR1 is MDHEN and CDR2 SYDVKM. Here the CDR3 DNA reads TGTGCCAGCAGTCCTCCCGGAGCAAGATTCACTGAAGCTTTCTTT. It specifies CASSPPGARFTEAFF. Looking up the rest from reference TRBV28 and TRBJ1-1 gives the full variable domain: DVKVTQSSRYLVKRTGEKVFLECVQDMDHENMFWYRQDPGLGLRLIYFSYDVKMKEKGDIPEGYSVSREKKERFSLILESASTNQTSMYLCASSPPGARFTEAFFGQGTRLTVV.

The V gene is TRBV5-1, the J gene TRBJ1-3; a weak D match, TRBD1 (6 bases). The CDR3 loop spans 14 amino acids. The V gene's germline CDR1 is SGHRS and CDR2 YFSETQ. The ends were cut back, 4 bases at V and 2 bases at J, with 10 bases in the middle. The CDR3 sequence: CASSVGQPGNTIYF. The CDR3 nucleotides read TGCGCCAGCAGCGTAGGACAGCCTGGAAACACCATATATTTT.

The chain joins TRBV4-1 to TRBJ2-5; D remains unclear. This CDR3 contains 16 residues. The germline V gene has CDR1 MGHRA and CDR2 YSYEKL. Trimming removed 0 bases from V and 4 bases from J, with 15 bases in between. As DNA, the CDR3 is TGCGCCAGCAGCCAAGAGGGTACGGCCCTCCCAGAGACCCAGTACTTC. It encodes CASSQEGTALPETQYF.

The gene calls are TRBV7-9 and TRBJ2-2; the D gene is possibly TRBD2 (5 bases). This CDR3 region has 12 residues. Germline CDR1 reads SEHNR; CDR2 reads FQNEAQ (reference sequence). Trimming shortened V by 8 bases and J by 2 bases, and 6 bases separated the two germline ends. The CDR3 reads CASGLNTGELFF. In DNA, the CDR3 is TGTGCCAGCGGACTTAACACCGGGGAGCTGTTTTTT.

The CDR3 is CASSLGSVHRYEQYF. CDR3 in DNA: TGTGCCAGCAGCTTAGGGTCGGTTCACCGCTACGAGCAGTACTTC. This chain connects TRBV7-9 to TRBJ2-7; no clear D gene. Germline V gene data show CDR1 as SEHNR and CDR2 as FQNEAQ (reference sequence). The CDR3 is 15 residues long. Trimming took 1 base from V and 3 from J, leaving 13 bases between them.

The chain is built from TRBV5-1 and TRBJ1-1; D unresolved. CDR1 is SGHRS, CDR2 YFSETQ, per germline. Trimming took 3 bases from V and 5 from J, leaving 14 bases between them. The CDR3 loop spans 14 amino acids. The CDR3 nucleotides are TGCGCCAGCAGCTCACAGATTAATAAGACTGAAGCTTTCTTT. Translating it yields CASSSQINKTEAFF.

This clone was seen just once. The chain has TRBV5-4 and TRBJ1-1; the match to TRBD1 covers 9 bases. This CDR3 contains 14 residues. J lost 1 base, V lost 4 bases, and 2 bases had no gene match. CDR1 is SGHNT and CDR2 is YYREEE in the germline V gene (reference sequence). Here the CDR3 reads CASSPGQGNTEAFF. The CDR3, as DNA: TGTGCCAGCAGCCCGGGACAGGGGAACACTGAAGCTTTCTTT.

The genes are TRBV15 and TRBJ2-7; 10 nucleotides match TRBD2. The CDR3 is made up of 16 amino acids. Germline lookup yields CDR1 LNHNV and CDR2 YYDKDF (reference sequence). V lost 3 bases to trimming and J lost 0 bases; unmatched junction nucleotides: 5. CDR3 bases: TGTGCCACCAGCAGGCAGCCTAGCGGGGGCTCCTACGAGCAGTACTTC. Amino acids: CATSRQPSGGSYEQYF. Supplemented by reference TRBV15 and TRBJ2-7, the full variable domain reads DAMVIQNPRYQVTQFGKPVTLSCSQTLNHNVMYWYQQKSSQAPKLLFHYYDKDFNNEADTPDNFQSRRPNTSFCFLDIRSPGLGDTAMYLCATSRQPSGGSYEQYFGPGTRLTVT.

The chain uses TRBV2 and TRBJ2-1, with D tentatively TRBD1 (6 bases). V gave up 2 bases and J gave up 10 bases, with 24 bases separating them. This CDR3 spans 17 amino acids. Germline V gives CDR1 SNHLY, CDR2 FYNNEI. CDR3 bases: TGTGCCAGCAGTGAATTTTTGGCTGCTAAAGGGGGTCGAGAGCAGTTCTTC. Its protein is CASSEFLAAKGGREQFF.